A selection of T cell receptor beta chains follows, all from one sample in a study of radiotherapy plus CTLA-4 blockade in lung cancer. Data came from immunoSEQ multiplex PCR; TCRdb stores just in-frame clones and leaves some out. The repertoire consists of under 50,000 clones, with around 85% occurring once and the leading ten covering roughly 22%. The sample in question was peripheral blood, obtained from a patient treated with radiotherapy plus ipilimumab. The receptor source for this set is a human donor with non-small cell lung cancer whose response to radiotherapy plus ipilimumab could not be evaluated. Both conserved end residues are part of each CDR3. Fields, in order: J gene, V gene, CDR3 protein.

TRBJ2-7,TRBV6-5,CASSYTDNSYEQYF
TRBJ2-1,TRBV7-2,CASSSPGTGEQFF
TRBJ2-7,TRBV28,CASSGFGRGSYEQYF
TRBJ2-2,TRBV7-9,CASSFGVPNTGELFF
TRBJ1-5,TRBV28,CASSLGTGVQPQHF
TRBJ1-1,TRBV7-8,CAINLGGADTEAFF
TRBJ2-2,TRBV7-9,CASLTGAGTGELFF
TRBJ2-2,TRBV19,CASSIGDRITGELFF
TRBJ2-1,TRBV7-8,CASRPWLEGRGNEQFF
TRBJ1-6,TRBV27,CASRAGTDSSYNSPLHF
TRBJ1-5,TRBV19,CASSIGGGLNQPQHF
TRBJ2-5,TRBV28,CASSPGIRTGQETQYF
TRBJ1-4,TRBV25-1,CASSEHSGAGEKLFF
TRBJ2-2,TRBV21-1,CASSRGQENTGELFF
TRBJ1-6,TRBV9,CASSAKTGGNSPLHF
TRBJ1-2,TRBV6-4,CASRETRQGGGYTF
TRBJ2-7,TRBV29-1,CSVRVGEASYEQYF
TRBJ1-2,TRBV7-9,CASSLRDRPYTF
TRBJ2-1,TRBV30,CAWSGGQGVDEQFF
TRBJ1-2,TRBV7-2,CASSLTGAYGYTF
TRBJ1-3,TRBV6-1,CASSEGGSGNTIYF
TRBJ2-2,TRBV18,CASSPLQGTGELFF
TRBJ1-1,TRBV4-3,CASSQDIGRNTEAFF
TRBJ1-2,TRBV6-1,CASSDTGYGYGYTF
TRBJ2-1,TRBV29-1,CSVEGSGRNYNEQFF
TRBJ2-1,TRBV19,CASSTASGRGNEQFF
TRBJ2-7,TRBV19,CASSTSRTYEQYF
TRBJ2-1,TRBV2,CASSGPTGGGYNEQFF
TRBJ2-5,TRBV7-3,CASSLGGLAGVETQYF